This T cell receptor beta chain came from a study of Ad26.COV2.S vaccination and SARS-CoV-2 variants. At the level of the study: The vaccine Ad26.COV2.S was put into the muscle once, or twice with 56 days between. Study-wide points: Comparable non-spike TCR breadth was observed in vaccine and placebo recipients.

The treatment here: approximately 18 received Ad26.COV2.S at low or high dose, single or two shots; 5 received placebo; per-sample allocation not given. Material that was analyzed had been drawn on day 63 after the first vaccine or placebo injection. Method: immunoSEQ multiplex PCR; TCRdb's copy keeps in-frame clones and lacks some. The sample has 330,000 or so clones, roughly 88% seen once; the top ten hold about 5.4%. The germline CDR1 and CDR2 sequences are LGHNA and YSLEER. CDR3 length: 15 amino acids. Trimming took off 0 bases at V and 7 bases at J, with 13 bases between the two ends. Worth noting for this clone: No antigen is known for it.

The chain employs TRBV4-3 and TRBJ2-4; D is ambiguous. Sample: peripheral blood, taken in a trial of Ad26.COV2.S vaccine versus placebo. This clonotype was sampled from a person aged 18-65 years who received the Ad26.COV2.S COVID-19 vaccine or a placebo. The CDR3 reads CASSQDPQVSNIQYF. The CDR3, as DNA: TGCGCCAGCAGCCAAGACCCCCAAGTCAGCAACATTCAGTACTTC.